This TCR beta chain was identified during a study of CD8+ T cells in alopecia areata. The treatment is: oral pan-JAK inhibitor, 5-10 mg twice daily. PBMCs yielded sorted CD4+ and CD8+ T cells. Investigators isolated RNA and reverse transcribed it into cDNA to act as the sequencing template. Assay used: immunoSEQ multiplex PCR; TCRdb lists only in-frame clones, some missing. The sample includes under 200,000 clones, 60% to 75% seen only once; the top ten take 12% to 15%. Study findings and constraints: Researchers report lesional scalp, most notably alopecia totalis/universalis, outstripped normal scalp in clonality. Persistence of many expanded lesional clones was seen in scalp and blood during tofacitinib. Whereas mice showed it more clearly, TCR sharing across patients was murkier, possibly because of HLA.

This clone has a handful of counts. The target antigen is unknown. Trimming pared 8 bases from V and 5 bases from J, leaving 9 bases between. Germline V lookup: CDR1 MNHNS, CDR2 SASEGT. CDR3 length equals 11 residues. The gene calls are TRBV6-1 and TRBJ2-5, with a tentative D call TRBD2 (6 bases). This receptor was obtained from a human donor with alopecia areata. The specimen was CD4+ T cells sorted from blood, collected at week 24, from a patient treated with tofacitinib. Written as DNA, the CDR3 is TGTGCCAGCGGAGGGAGGGAGACCCAGTACTTC. It codes for CASGGRETQYF.